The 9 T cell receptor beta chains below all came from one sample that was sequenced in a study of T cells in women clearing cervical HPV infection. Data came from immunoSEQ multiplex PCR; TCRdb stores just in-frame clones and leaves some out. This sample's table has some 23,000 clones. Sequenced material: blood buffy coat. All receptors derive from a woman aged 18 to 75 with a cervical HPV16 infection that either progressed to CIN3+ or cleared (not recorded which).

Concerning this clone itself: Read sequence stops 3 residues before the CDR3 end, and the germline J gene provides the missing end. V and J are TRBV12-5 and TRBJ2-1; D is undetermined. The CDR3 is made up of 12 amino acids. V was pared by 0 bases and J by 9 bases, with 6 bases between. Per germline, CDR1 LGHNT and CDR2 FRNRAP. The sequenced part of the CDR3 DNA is TGTGCTAGTGGTTTGGTACTAAGTGAG. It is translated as CASGLVLSE. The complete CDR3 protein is CASGLVLSEQFF.

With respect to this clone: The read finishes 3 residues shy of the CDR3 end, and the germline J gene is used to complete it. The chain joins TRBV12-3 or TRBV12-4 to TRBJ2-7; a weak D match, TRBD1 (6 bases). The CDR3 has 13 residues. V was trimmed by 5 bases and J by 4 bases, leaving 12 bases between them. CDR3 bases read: TGTGCCAGCAGTACCCCGACAGGATACGAG. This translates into CASSTPTGYE. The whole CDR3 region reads CASSTPTGYEQYF.

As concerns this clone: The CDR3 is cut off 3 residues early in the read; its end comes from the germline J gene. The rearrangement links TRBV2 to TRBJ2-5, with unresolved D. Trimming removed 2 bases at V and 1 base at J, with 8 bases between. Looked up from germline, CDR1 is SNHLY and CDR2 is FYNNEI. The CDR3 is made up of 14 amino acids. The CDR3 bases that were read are TGTGCCAGCAGTGAATCTACAGCCCAAGAGACC. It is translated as CASSESTAQET. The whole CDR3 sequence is CASSESTAQETQYF.

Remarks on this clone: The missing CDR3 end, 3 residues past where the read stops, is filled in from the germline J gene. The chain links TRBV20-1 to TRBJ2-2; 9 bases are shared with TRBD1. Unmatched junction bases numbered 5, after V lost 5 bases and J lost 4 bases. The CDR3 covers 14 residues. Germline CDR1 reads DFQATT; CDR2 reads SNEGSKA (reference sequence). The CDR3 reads CSAYTGGVTGELFF. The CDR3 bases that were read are TGCAGTGCTTATACAGGGGGCGTCACCGGGGAG.

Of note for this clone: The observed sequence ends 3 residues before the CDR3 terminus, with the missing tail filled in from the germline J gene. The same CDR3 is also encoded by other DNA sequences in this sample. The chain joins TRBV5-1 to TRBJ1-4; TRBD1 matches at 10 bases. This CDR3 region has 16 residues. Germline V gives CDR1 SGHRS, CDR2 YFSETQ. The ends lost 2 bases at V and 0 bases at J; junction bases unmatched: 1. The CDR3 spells CASSLGQGATNEKLFF. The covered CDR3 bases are TGCGCCAGCAGCTTAGGACAGGGGGCAACTAATGAAAAA.

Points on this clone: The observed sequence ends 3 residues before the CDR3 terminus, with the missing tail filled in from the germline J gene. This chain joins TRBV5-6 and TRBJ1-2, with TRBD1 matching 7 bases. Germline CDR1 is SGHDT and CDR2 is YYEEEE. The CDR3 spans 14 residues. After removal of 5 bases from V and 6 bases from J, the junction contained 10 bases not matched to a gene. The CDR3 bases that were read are TGTGCCAGCAGTCGACAGGGTAGAGGGGATGGC. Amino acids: CASSRQGRGDG. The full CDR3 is CASSRQGRGDGYTF.

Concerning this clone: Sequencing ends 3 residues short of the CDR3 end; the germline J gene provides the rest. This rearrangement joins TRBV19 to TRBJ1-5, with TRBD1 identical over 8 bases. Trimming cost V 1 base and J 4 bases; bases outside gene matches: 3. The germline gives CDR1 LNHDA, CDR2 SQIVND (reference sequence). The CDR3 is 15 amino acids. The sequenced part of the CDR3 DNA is TGTGCCAGTAGTATAGTCACAGGGGGGAATCAGCCC. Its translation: CASSIVTGGNQP. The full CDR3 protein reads CASSIVTGGNQPQHF. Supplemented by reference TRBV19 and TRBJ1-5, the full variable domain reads DGGITQSPKYLFRKEGQNVTLSCEQNLNHDAMYWYRQDPGQGLRLIYYSQIVNDFQKGDIAEGYSVSREKKESFPLTVTSAQKNPTAFYLCASSIVTGGNQPQHFGDGTRLSIL.

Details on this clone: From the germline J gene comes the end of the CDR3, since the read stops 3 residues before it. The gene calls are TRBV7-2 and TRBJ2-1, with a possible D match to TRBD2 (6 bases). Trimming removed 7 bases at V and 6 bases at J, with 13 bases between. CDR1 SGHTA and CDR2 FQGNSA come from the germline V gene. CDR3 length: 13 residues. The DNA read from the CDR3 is TGTGCCAGCAACTTGGCGGGGAGCAATGAG. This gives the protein CASNLAGSNE. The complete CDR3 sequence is CASNLAGSNEQFF.

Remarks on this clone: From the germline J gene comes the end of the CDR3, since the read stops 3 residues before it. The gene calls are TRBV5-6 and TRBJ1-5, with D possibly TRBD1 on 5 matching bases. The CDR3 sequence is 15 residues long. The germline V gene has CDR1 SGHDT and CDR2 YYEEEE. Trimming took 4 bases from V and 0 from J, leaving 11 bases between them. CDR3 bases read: TGTGCCAGCAGCCGGGGGGTTTTTAGCAATCAGCCC. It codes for CASSRGVFSNQP. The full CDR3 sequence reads CASSRGVFSNQPQHF.